This T cell receptor beta chain was documented in a study of blood T cells in healthy people across ages. All donors came from Russia, were Caucasian and healthy, and spanned ages roughly 6 to 95. Study-wide results and caveats: Compared with aged donors, long-lived donors showed fewer expanded clones, suggesting selection.

This clonotype turned up a few times. What it binds is not known. Losses at the gene ends were 2 bases for V and 4 bases for J; bases not matched to a gene: 4. The CDR3 has 15 residues. The V gene's germline CDR1 is SGHRS and CDR2 YFSETQ. Alongside a J-beta primer mix, a sample-barcoded 5' primer served in a second PCR lasting roughly 6 to 11 cycles. TCRdb reprocessed the 5' RACE reads via MiXCR and lists one record per CDR3 protein. Of over a million distinct CDR3 sequences listed, 35% to 45% are singletons. The sample taken for sequencing was blood. This TCR was recovered from a woman under 30 in good health. The genes are TRBV5-1 and TRBJ2-2, with 8 bases lining up with TRBD2. The DNA of the CDR3 is TGCGCCAGCAGCTTAGGACTAGCAACCACCGGGGAGCTGTTTTTT. Its translation: CASSLGLATTGELFF.